This TCR beta chain stems from a study of preoperative IRX-2 immunotherapy in early breast cancer. This clone was seen only a few times. Profiling relied on immunoSEQ multiplex PCR, and the TCRdb table lists in-frame clones only, not all of them. Of tens of thousands of clones in the sample, about 95% are singletons; the top ten hold under 7.5%. There are 14 residues in the CDR3. V was cut by 6 bases and J by 8 bases, with 17 bases left in between. CDR1 is LGHNA and CDR2 is YNFKEQ in the germline V gene. Treatment indicated: preoperative locoregional IRX-2 cytokine immunotherapy. This phase Ib study tested locoregional IRX-2 cytokine immunotherapy given before surgery.

The material was obtained from a patient treated with IRX-2 immunotherapy. This clonotype was sampled from a human donor with breast cancer. V is TRBV4-2 and J is TRBJ2-1, with D perhaps given as TRBD1 or TRBD2 (5 bases each). The CDR3: CASSGTSEVDEQFF. In nucleotides, the CDR3 is TGTGCCAGCAGTGGGACGTCCGAGGTGGATGAGCAGTTCTTC.